This TCR beta chain was captured in a study of shared clonotypes between healthy human individuals. Study-wide findings and caveats: When naive CD4 clonotypes were compared across a few donors, 4% to 6.5% were shared.

Comments on this clone: Antigen: not known.

The assay was immunoSEQ multiplex PCR, and TCRdb's table has in-frame clones only and misses some. The table lists 950,000 to 1,300,000 clones, around 76% of them singletons. Germline CDR1 reads LGHNA; CDR2 reads YSLEER. The CDR3 sequence is 16 residues long. Sequencing was done on a sample of memory CD4+ T cells sorted from blood. Subset noted: CD45RA-negative fraction. This TCR was sampled from a man younger than 35 in good health. The V and J genes are TRBV4-3 and TRBJ2-5; TRBD2 matches 7 bases. The J call may be incorrect, as the DNA end agrees better with TRBJ2-7. CDR3 sequence reads: CASSQAASGTFYEQYF. CDR3 nucleotide sequence: TGCGCCAGCAGCCAAGCTGCTAGCGGAACCTTTTACGAGCAGTACTTC.